This T cell receptor beta chain was sequenced for a study of cytotoxic CD8 clonotypes in ibrutinib-treated CLL. The repertoire was sequenced with immunoSEQ multiplex PCR; TCRdb's copy has only in-frame clones and lacks some. The sample consists of tens of thousands of clones, roughly 59% of them appearing once. The V gene's germline CDR1 is PRHDT and CDR2 FYEKMQ (reference sequence). The CDR3 runs 13 residues. Trimming took 5 bases from V and 2 from J, leaving 9 bases between them. The rearrangement uses TRBV13 and TRBJ1-2, with D hard to call. The receptor's source is a human donor with chronic lymphocytic leukemia. Sequences were derived from PBMCs, sampled after 12 months of ibrutinib treatment. The CDR3 sequence: CASSPAGNYGYTF. Written as DNA, the CDR3 is TGTGCCAGCAGCCCGGCCGGCAACTATGGCTACACCTTC.